This TCR beta chain was obtained from a study of OX40 agonist ivuxolimab in advanced cancers. Repertoires were generated with immunoSEQ multiplex PCR, while TCRdb's copy carries only in-frame clones and drops some. The table lists about 59,000 clones, 87% of them singletons. This CDR3 has 13 residues. Germline V gene lookup returns CDR1 MNHNS and CDR2 SASEGT. The V gene lost 7 bases and the J gene lost 4 bases, with 13 bases spanning the gap. Individuals having autoimmune disease history or systemic immunosuppression were not enrolled. Study findings and constraints: On average, CD8+ T cells showed a greater number of expanded clones than CD4+.

About this clone: Its antigen is unidentified.

The sequences come from CD4+ or CD8+ T cells sorted from blood, collected in a trial of the OX40 agonist ivuxolimab. V gene TRBV6-1 combines with J gene TRBJ2-5; D is perhaps TRBD1 (6 bases). The clonotype comes from an adult with an advanced solid tumor such as melanoma, head and neck, liver or kidney cancer. Written as DNA, the CDR3 is TGTGCCAGCATCCTCCAAGGGGGAGAGACCCAGTACTTC. Translating it yields CASILQGGETQYF.